This T cell receptor (beta chain) was identified in a study of T cell repertoires in cytomegalovirus infection. CDR1 is ENHRY, CDR2 SYGVKD, per germline. CDR3 size: 15 residues. Trimming at V came to 3 bases and at J to 4 bases, leaving 4 bases not matched to a gene. Overall study findings and caveats: The ex vivo response showed dominance by HLA-C-restricted CMV-specific TCR beta clonotypes. Summed frequency of shared TCR beta families picked out CMV carriers who also had the relevant HLA.

TCRdb re-called the reads with MiXCR, one entry per CDR3 protein. The sample lists some 270,000 distinct CDR3 sequences; roughly 21% were seen once. This clonotype was seen only a few times. Antigen specificity is unknown. The origin of this receptor is a human donor in good health (CMV status not recorded). Some clones in this sample may be carry-over from other donors' samples. The material sequenced was cultured PBMCs, taken from culture after CMV antigen stimulation. The chain is built from TRBV10-3 and TRBJ1-5; TRBD1 agrees at 9 bases. The CDR3: CAISDLTGGNQPQHF. DNA of the CDR3: TGTGCCATCAGTGATTTGACAGGGGGGAATCAGCCCCAGCATTTT.